This T cell receptor beta chain was sequenced during a study of T cells after yellow fever vaccination. Study-wide results and caveats: Abundant clonotypes from the bulk population could contaminate FACS-sorted repertoires.

Germline loops: CDR1 ENHRY, CDR2 SYGVKD. The CDR3 covers 16 residues. Trimming removed 0 bases from V and 3 bases from J; junction bases left unmatched: 6. Notes on this clonotype: The antigen is undetermined.

MiXCR was run by TCRdb on the 5' RACE reads, yielding one entry per CDR3 protein. The table has roughly 260,000 distinct CDR3 sequences, about an eighth seen once. The receptor comes from a man in his thirties or forties who received the YFV17D yellow fever vaccine. Sequencing used CD4+ T cells sorted from PBMCs, obtained 45 days after the yellow fever booster vaccination. This chain connects TRBV10-3 to TRBJ2-7, with 9 positions matching TRBD2. The CDR3 is CAISESGLAHNYEQYF. Written as DNA, the CDR3 is TGTGCCATCAGTGAGTCGGGACTAGCACACAACTACGAGCAGTACTTC.